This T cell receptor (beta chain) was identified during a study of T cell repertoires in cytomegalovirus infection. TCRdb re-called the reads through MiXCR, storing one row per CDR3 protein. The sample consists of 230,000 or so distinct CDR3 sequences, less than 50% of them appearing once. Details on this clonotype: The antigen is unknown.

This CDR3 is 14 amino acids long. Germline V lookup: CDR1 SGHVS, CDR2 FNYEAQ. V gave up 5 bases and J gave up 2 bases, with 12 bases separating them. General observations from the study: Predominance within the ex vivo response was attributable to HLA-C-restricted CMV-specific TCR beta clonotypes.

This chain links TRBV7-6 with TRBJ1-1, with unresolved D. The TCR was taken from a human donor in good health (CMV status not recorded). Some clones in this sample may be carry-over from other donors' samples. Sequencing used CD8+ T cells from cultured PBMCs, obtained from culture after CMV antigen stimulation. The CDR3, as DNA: TGTGCCAGCAGCCCCCCCTACAGTAACACTGAAGCTTTCTTT. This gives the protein CASSPPYSNTEAFF.